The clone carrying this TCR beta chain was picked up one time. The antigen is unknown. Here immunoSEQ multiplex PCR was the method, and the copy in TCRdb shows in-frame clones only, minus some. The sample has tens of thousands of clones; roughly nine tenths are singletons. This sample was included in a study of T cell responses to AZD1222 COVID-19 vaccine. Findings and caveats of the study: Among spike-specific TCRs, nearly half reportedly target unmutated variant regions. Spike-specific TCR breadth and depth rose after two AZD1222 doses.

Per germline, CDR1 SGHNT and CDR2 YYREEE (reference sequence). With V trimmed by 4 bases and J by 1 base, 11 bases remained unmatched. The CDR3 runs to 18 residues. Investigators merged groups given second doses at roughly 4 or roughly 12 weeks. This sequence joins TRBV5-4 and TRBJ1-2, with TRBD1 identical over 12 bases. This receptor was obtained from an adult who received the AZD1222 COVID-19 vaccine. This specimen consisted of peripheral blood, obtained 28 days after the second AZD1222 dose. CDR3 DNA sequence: TGTGCCAGCAGCAGAACCGGGACAGGGGGCGCCGGTAACTATGGCTACACCTTC. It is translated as CASSRTGTGGAGNYGYTF.